These T cell receptor beta chains were read from a single sample in a study of Ad26.COV2.S vaccination and SARS-CoV-2 variants. The assay was immunoSEQ multiplex PCR, and TCRdb's table has in-frame clones only and misses some. The profile covers 250,000 or so clones, with 87% appearing a single time and roughly 3% taken by the ten largest. This specimen consisted of peripheral blood, obtained in a trial of Ad26.COV2.S vaccine versus placebo. All receptors derive from a person aged 18-60 years who received the Ad26.COV2.S COVID-19 vaccine or a placebo. Both conserved end residues are part of each CDR3. Fields, in order: J gene, CDR3 length, V gene, D gene, clone size, CDR3 DNA, CDR3 protein. The D gene is left open where the match is weak. Rows may omit the clone size; those that give it use once, few, many or a size class.

j_gene: TRBJ1-2
len: 15
v_gene: TRBV4-2
d_gene: NA
abundance: NA
CDR3nt: TGTGCCAGCAGCCAAGAGACGGGCAGGGTTTATGGCTACACCTTC
CDR3aa: CASSQETGRVYGYTF

j_gene: TRBJ2-7
len: 13
v_gene: TRBV3-1/TRBV3-2
d_gene: NA
abundance: NA
CDR3nt: TGTGCCAGCAGCCCTTCCACAGGGTACGAGCAGTACTTC
CDR3aa: CASSPSTGYEQYF

j_gene: TRBJ2-1
len: 14
v_gene: TRBV11-2
d_gene: NA
abundance: NA
CDR3nt: TGTGCCAGTTTCGACAGGAGAAAAGTCTATGAGCAGTTCTTC
CDR3aa: CASFDRRKVYEQFF

j_gene: TRBJ1-3
len: 13
v_gene: TRBV5-1
d_gene: NA
abundance: NA
CDR3nt: TGCGCCAGCAGTTTCGACGGCGGAAACACCATATATTTT
CDR3aa: CASSFDGGNTIYF

j_gene: TRBJ2-2
len: 14
v_gene: TRBV7-9
d_gene: NA
abundance: NA
CDR3nt: TGTGCCAGCAGCCCTAGCAGTTACGGCGGGGAGCTGTTTTTT
CDR3aa: CASSPSSYGGELFF

j_gene: TRBJ2-2
len: 15
v_gene: TRBV5-1
d_gene: TRBD1
abundance: NA
CDR3nt: TGCGCCAGCATCCCCCGGGACAGGAACACCGGGGAGCTGTTTTTT
CDR3aa: CASIPRDRNTGELFF

j_gene: TRBJ2-1
len: 16
v_gene: TRBV3-1/TRBV3-2
d_gene: NA
abundance: NA
CDR3nt: TGTGCCAGCAGCCTCTTTAACTGGGGAATCCGCAATGAGCAGTTCTTC
CDR3aa: CASSLFNWGIRNEQFF

j_gene: TRBJ1-3
len: 17
v_gene: TRBV19
d_gene: NA
abundance: NA
CDR3nt: TGTGCCAGTAGTCCGAATACAGAACTCTACTCTGGAAACACCATATATTTT
CDR3aa: CASSPNTELYSGNTIYF

j_gene: TRBJ2-2
len: 13
v_gene: TRBV2
d_gene: TRBD2
abundance: NA
CDR3nt: TGTGCCAGCGGACTAGGGGCGGCCGGGGAGCTGTTTTTT
CDR3aa: CASGLGAAGELFF

j_gene: TRBJ2-1
len: 15
v_gene: TRBV7-3
d_gene: TRBD2
abundance: NA
CDR3nt: TGTGCCAGCAGCCCCGGGAGACTAGCGGGATATGAGCAGTTCTTC
CDR3aa: CASSPGRLAGYEQFF

j_gene: TRBJ1-1
len: 13
v_gene: TRBV6-5
d_gene: NA
abundance: NA
CDR3nt: TGTGCCACGTCTCGGCGTAAGGACACTGAAGCTTTCTTT
CDR3aa: CATSRRKDTEAFF

j_gene: TRBJ1-4
len: 14
v_gene: TRBV3-1/TRBV3-2
d_gene: TRBD1
abundance: few
CDR3nt: TGTGCCAGCAGCCCCCAGGGGGACAGTGAAAAACTGTTTTTT
CDR3aa: CASSPQGDSEKLFF

j_gene: TRBJ1-2
len: 15
v_gene: TRBV7-2
d_gene: TRBD1
abundance: NA
CDR3nt: TGTGCCAGCAGACCCGACAGGGCGGGAACGAGAGGCTACACCTTC
CDR3aa: CASRPDRAGTRGYTF

j_gene: TRBJ1-1
len: 13
v_gene: TRBV12-3/TRBV12-4
d_gene: NA
abundance: NA
CDR3nt: TGTGCCAGCAGCGTACAGCGAAACACTGAAGCTTTCTTT
CDR3aa: CASSVQRNTEAFF

j_gene: TRBJ1-2
len: 14
v_gene: TRBV5-6
d_gene: NA
abundance: NA
CDR3nt: TGTGCCAGCAGCCTCAGGGTTCCGAACTATGGCTACACCTTC
CDR3aa: CASSLRVPNYGYTF

j_gene: TRBJ2-7
len: 18
v_gene: TRBV27
d_gene: NA
abundance: NA
CDR3nt: TGTGCCAGCAGTCCACTATCCCCCTCACAGGGCCCCTCCTACGAGCAGTACTTC
CDR3aa: CASSPLSPSQGPSYEQYF

j_gene: TRBJ2-1
len: 15
v_gene: TRBV7-2
d_gene: NA
abundance: NA
CDR3nt: TGTGCCAGCAGCCTCGGTAGAACCCAGGGCGATGAGCAGTTCTTC
CDR3aa: CASSLGRTQGDEQFF

j_gene: TRBJ1-1
len: 15
v_gene: TRBV7-9
d_gene: TRBD1
abundance: NA
CDR3nt: TGTGCCAGCAGCTTAGGGGACAGGGTGAACACTGAAGCTTTCTTT
CDR3aa: CASSLGDRVNTEAFF

j_gene: TRBJ1-5
len: 16
v_gene: TRBV7-9
d_gene: NA
abundance: NA
CDR3nt: TGTGCCAGCAGCGGCGAACAGGGCTATAGCAATCAGCCCCAGCATTTT
CDR3aa: CASSGEQGYSNQPQHF

j_gene: TRBJ2-1
len: 16
v_gene: TRBV25-1
d_gene: NA
abundance: NA
CDR3nt: TGTGCCAGCAGTGGCCCGACAGGTGGGACCTACAATGAGCAGTTCTTC
CDR3aa: CASSGPTGGTYNEQFF

j_gene: TRBJ1-6
len: 13
v_gene: TRBV29-1
d_gene: NA
abundance: NA
CDR3nt: TGCAGCGTGAGAACCGACAGGACCGCACCCCTCCACTTT
CDR3aa: CSVRTDRTAPLHF

j_gene: TRBJ1-2
len: 11
v_gene: TRBV18
d_gene: NA
abundance: NA
CDR3nt: TGTGCCAGCTCACCAGGCTATGGCTACACCTTC
CDR3aa: CASSPGYGYTF

j_gene: TRBJ1-2
len: 14
v_gene: TRBV30
d_gene: NA
abundance: NA
CDR3nt: TGTGCCTGGAGTGTACGGGGGGCGCTCTATGGCTACACCTTC
CDR3aa: CAWSVRGALYGYTF

j_gene: TRBJ2-7
len: 14
v_gene: TRBV5-6
d_gene: NA
abundance: NA
CDR3nt: TGTGCCAGCAGCTTCCCCAGCACCAATGGGGAGCAGTACTTC
CDR3aa: CASSFPSTNGEQYF

j_gene: TRBJ2-7
len: 13
v_gene: TRBV19
d_gene: NA
abundance: NA
CDR3nt: TGTGCCAGTAGTATGACTGAGTCCTACGAGCAGTACTTC
CDR3aa: CASSMTESYEQYF

j_gene: TRBJ2-1
len: 14
v_gene: TRBV10-3
d_gene: NA
abundance: NA
CDR3nt: TGTGCCATCAGTGACCTAGCGAGCCACAATGAGCAGTTCTTC
CDR3aa: CAISDLASHNEQFF

j_gene: TRBJ1-6
len: 15
v_gene: TRBV9
d_gene: TRBD1
abundance: NA
CDR3nt: TGTGCCAGCAGCGTAGAGGCAGGGGGTAATTCACCCCTCCACTTT
CDR3aa: CASSVEAGGNSPLHF

j_gene: TRBJ1-1
len: 14
v_gene: TRBV6-5
d_gene: TRBD1
abundance: NA
CDR3nt: TGTGCCAGCGGGGAGACAGGGAGAAGGACTGAAGCTTTCTTT
CDR3aa: CASGETGRRTEAFF

j_gene: TRBJ2-3
len: 16
v_gene: TRBV15
d_gene: NA
abundance: NA
CDR3nt: TGTGCCACCAGCAGCTTTATAGGCGTCGGGAGAGATACGCAGTATTTT
CDR3aa: CATSSFIGVGRDTQYF

j_gene: TRBJ2-5
len: 14
v_gene: TRBV19
d_gene: NA
abundance: NA
CDR3nt: TGTGCCAGTAGACCCTCGGGGTGGCAAGAGACCCAGTACTTC
CDR3aa: CASRPSGWQETQYF

j_gene: TRBJ2-7
len: 12
v_gene: TRBV12-3/TRBV12-4
d_gene: NA
abundance: NA
CDR3nt: TGTGCCAGCAAAACAGGGTTACACGAGCAGTACTTC
CDR3aa: CASKTGLHEQYF

j_gene: TRBJ2-2
len: 19
v_gene: TRBV3-1/TRBV3-2
d_gene: NA
abundance: NA
CDR3nt: TGTGCCAGCAGCCAAGTGTCCAGGGAGGGGGGCCTAAACACCGGGGAGCTGTTTTTT
CDR3aa: CASSQVSREGGLNTGELFF

j_gene: TRBJ2-2
len: 18
v_gene: TRBV11-3
d_gene: TRBD2
abundance: NA
CDR3nt: TGTGCCAGCAGCTTGTCGGGACTAGCGGGAGGGTACACCGGGGAGCTGTTTTTT
CDR3aa: CASSLSGLAGGYTGELFF

j_gene: TRBJ2-7
len: 18
v_gene: TRBV4-2
d_gene: TRBD2
abundance: NA
CDR3nt: TGTGCCAGCAGCCAAGTAGGACTAGCGGGGGGCAGATACTACGAGCAGTACTTC
CDR3aa: CASSQVGLAGGRYYEQYF

j_gene: TRBJ2-5
len: 15
v_gene: TRBV6-2/TRBV6-3
d_gene: NA
abundance: NA
CDR3nt: TGTGCCAGCAGTAATTCGTTCAGGGGAGGAGAGACCCAGTACTTC
CDR3aa: CASSNSFRGGETQYF

j_gene: TRBJ2-7
len: 15
v_gene: TRBV14
d_gene: NA
abundance: NA
CDR3nt: TGTGCCAGCAGCCAAGGGGAAAGTCGCTCCTACGAGCAGTACTTC
CDR3aa: CASSQGESRSYEQYF

j_gene: TRBJ1-2
len: 12
v_gene: TRBV5-6
d_gene: TRBD1
abundance: NA
CDR3nt: TGTGCCAGCAGCCCCGGGACAGGGGTTTACACCTTC
CDR3aa: CASSPGTGVYTF

j_gene: TRBJ2-1
len: 15
v_gene: TRBV19
d_gene: NA
abundance: NA
CDR3nt: TGTGCCAGTAGTACGATCCCCCTCATCTACAATGAGCAGTTCTTC
CDR3aa: CASSTIPLIYNEQFF

j_gene: TRBJ2-7
len: 13
v_gene: TRBV7-9
d_gene: TRBD2
abundance: few
CDR3nt: TGTGCCAGCAGCGTCAGCGGGGGGGACGAGCAGTACTTC
CDR3aa: CASSVSGGDEQYF

j_gene: TRBJ2-3
len: 16
v_gene: TRBV24-1
d_gene: TRBD2
abundance: NA
CDR3nt: TGTGCCACCAGTGACCCATTAGCGGGAGGTACAGATACGCAGTATTTT
CDR3aa: CATSDPLAGGTDTQYF

j_gene: TRBJ1-1
len: 14
v_gene: TRBV19
d_gene: NA
abundance: NA
CDR3nt: TGTGCCAGTAGTGAAAACCAGGGGAACACTGAAGCTTTCTTT
CDR3aa: CASSENQGNTEAFF

j_gene: TRBJ1-5
len: 14
v_gene: TRBV30
d_gene: NA
abundance: NA
CDR3nt: TGTGCCTGGAGTGGGCGGATAAGCAATCAGCCCCAGCATTTT
CDR3aa: CAWSGRISNQPQHF

j_gene: TRBJ2-3
len: 18
v_gene: TRBV5-1
d_gene: TRBD2
abundance: once
CDR3nt: TGCGCCAGCAGCGCGGGACTAGCGGGGGGAACTAGCACAGATACGCAGTATTTT
CDR3aa: CASSAGLAGGTSTDTQYF

j_gene: TRBJ2-3
len: 12
v_gene: TRBV11-3
d_gene: NA
abundance: once
CDR3nt: TGTGCCAGCAGCCCCCTAGGCGGTACGCAGTATTTT
CDR3aa: CASSPLGGTQYF

j_gene: TRBJ2-2
len: 15
v_gene: TRBV6-1
d_gene: NA
abundance: NA
CDR3nt: TGTGCCAGCAGTGAATCCAGGGGTCCCACCGGGGAGCTGTTTTTT
CDR3aa: CASSESRGPTGELFF

j_gene: TRBJ1-5
len: 14
v_gene: TRBV6-2/TRBV6-3
d_gene: TRBD1
abundance: NA
CDR3nt: TGTGCCAGCAGCCGGACAGGGGGCAATCAGCCCCAGCATTTT
CDR3aa: CASSRTGGNQPQHF

j_gene: TRBJ1-5
len: 15
v_gene: TRBV2
d_gene: NA
abundance: NA
CDR3nt: TGTGCCAGCAGTCCAGGGCCGTCCACCAATCAGCCCCAGCATTTT
CDR3aa: CASSPGPSTNQPQHF

j_gene: TRBJ2-3
len: 14
v_gene: TRBV7-3
d_gene: TRBD2
abundance: NA
CDR3nt: TGTGCCAGCAGCGAGCGGGGAAACACAGATACGCAGTATTTT
CDR3aa: CASSERGNTDTQYF

j_gene: TRBJ2-7
len: 16
v_gene: TRBV18
d_gene: NA
abundance: few
CDR3nt: TGTGCCAGCTCAGGCCAGGGGCAGGGAAGGGACTACGAGCAGTACTTC
CDR3aa: CASSGQGQGRDYEQYF

j_gene: TRBJ1-4
len: 12
v_gene: TRBV30
d_gene: NA
abundance: NA
CDR3nt: TGTGCCTTAAAACAGGGTTCAGAAAAACTGTTTTTT
CDR3aa: CALKQGSEKLFF

j_gene: TRBJ2-4
len: 13
v_gene: TRBV7-9
d_gene: NA
abundance: NA
CDR3nt: TGTGCCAGCAGCTTCAAGGGTTGGAACATTCAGTACTTC
CDR3aa: CASSFKGWNIQYF